Following are 32 T cell receptor beta chains from one sample sequenced in a study of blood T cell repertoires in COVID-19. The protocol was immunoSEQ multiplex PCR, while the TCRdb copy is restricted to in-frame clones and leaves out a portion. Seen here are 300,000 to 350,000 clones, approximately 91% observed once, and the top ten hold 0.95% to 1.1%. The sequenced sample was PBMCs or T cells enriched from blood (not recorded which). Receptors were obtained from a woman in her twenties or thirties who had been exposed to COVID-19.

The CDR3 loop is CASSYSGTNVAYEQYF. For the CDR3, the DNA is TGTGCCAGCAGTTACTCGGGGACTAATGTAGCCTACGAGCAGTACTTC. The chain is built from TRBV6-5 and TRBJ2-7; 7 nucleotides align to TRBD2. V was clipped by 0 bases and J by 2 bases; unmatched bases: 7. The CDR3 totals 16 residues. Germline V lookup: CDR1 MNHEY, CDR2 SVGAGI.

V usage is TRBV14 and J usage is TRBJ2-3; tentatively, D is TRBD2 (6 bases). CDR3 length: 12 residues. V was clipped by 1 base and J by 8 bases, with 7 bases between them. The germline CDR1 and CDR2 sequences are SGHDN and FVKESK. The CDR3 loop is CASSQGGGTQYF. CDR3 nucleotides: TGTGCCAGCAGCCAAGGGGGAGGTACGCAGTATTTT.

This chain links TRBV7-3 with TRBJ2-3, with a possible D match to TRBD2 (6 bases). Germline CDR1 SGHTA, CDR2 FQGTGA. Trimming shortened V by 5 bases and J by 6 bases, and 21 bases separated the two germline ends. The CDR3 runs 16 residues. DNA for the CDR3: TGTGCCAGCAGCCCCGGGCTAGCGAGGGATGTGGATACGCAGTATTTT. Protein product: CASSPGLARDVDTQYF.

This sequence joins TRBV7-2 and TRBJ2-7; tentative D call: TRBD1 (6 bases). V shed 6 bases and J shed 6 bases, with 18 bases lying between them. CDR1 is SGHTA and CDR2 is FQGNSA in the germline V gene. The CDR3 extends over 14 amino acids. This CDR3 is CASSSQRYRVEQYF. The CDR3 DNA reads TGTGCCAGCAGTTCCCAGAGATACAGGGTCGAGCAGTACTTC.

The chain has TRBV5-1 and TRBJ2-7, with a weak D call TRBD2 (5 bases). The length of the CDR3 is 14 residues. Per the germline V gene, CDR1 is SGHRS and CDR2 is YFSETQ. V shed 0 bases and J shed 2 bases, with 9 bases lying between them. CDR3 residues: CASSLALEAYEQYF. The CDR3 DNA reads as TGCGCCAGCAGCTTGGCCCTGGAGGCCTACGAGCAGTACTTC.

This chain joins TRBV10-3 and TRBJ2-7; perhaps TRBD1 as D (5 bases). V lost 6 bases and J 5 bases, leaving 14 bases between the germline ends. This CDR3 contains 13 residues. Germline V lookup: CDR1 ENHRY, CDR2 SYGVKD. CDR3 in amino acids: CAIRLGHNDEQYF. CDR3 bases: TGTGCCATCAGACTCGGACACAACGACGAGCAGTACTTC.

The chain recombines TRBV18 with TRBJ1-2; D remains unclear. V was clipped by 2 bases and J by 4 bases, with 14 bases between them. Germline CDR1 is KGHSH and CDR2 is LQKENI. CDR3 size: 15 residues. CDR3 bases: TGTGCCAGCTCACCATCGGTAGAGGTCCCCTATGGCTACACCTTC. It encodes CASSPSVEVPYGYTF.

The chain employs TRBV28 and TRBJ1-5, with 8 bases that match TRBD1. J lost 4 bases, V lost 6 bases, and 5 bases had no gene match. Per the germline V gene, CDR1 is MDHEN and CDR2 is SYDVKM. The CDR3 consists of 14 residues. For the CDR3, the DNA is TGTGCCAGCAGGAGGACAGGGTCTAATCAGCCCCAGCATTTT. It yields the protein CASRRTGSNQPQHF.

The chain joins TRBV12-1 to TRBJ1-1; the DNA was not compared with TRBD1, the D call given in the table. TRBV12-1 is given as a pseudogene. CDR3 length equals 9 residues. The CDR3 region is CASQGEAFF. The CDR3 nucleotides read TGTGCCAGTCAGGGTGAAGCTTTCTTT.

The chain has TRBV10-1 and TRBJ2-5; 9 bases are shared with TRBD1. The CDR3 is made up of 15 amino acids. Germline assignment: CDR1 WNHNN and CDR2 SYGVQD (reference sequence). V lost 3 bases and J lost 5; bases outside the gene matches: 7. CDR3 DNA: TGCGCCAGCAGTGATGGGGGACAGGGTCGGGAGACCCAGTACTTC. Protein: CASSDGGQGRETQYF.

This clone was seen a few times. The chain uses TRBV3-1 (or the pseudogene TRBV3-2) and TRBJ2-7; TRBD2 agrees at 10 bases. Germline V gene data show CDR1 as LGHDT and CDR2 as YNNKEL (reference sequence). The CDR3 has 14 residues. Losses at the gene ends were 2 bases for V and 7 bases for J; bases not matched to a gene: 5. The CDR3 DNA reads TGTGCCAGCAGCCAACAGGGACTAGCGCGTGAGCAGTACTTC. Encoded protein: CASSQQGLAREQYF.

The chain links TRBV28 to TRBJ2-1; possible D gene TRBD2, 6 bases. The germline gives CDR1 MDHEN, CDR2 SYDVKM. V lost 7 bases to trimming and J lost 5 bases, with 15 bases between them. The CDR3 covers 14 residues. CDR3 nucleotide sequence: TGTGCCAGCACCCAATTGGGGGGACACAATGAGCAGTTCTTC. Protein: CASTQLGGHNEQFF.

V and J are TRBV18 and TRBJ2-7; 7 nucleotides align to TRBD1. Germline assignment: CDR1 KGHSH and CDR2 LQKENI. V lost 3 bases and J lost 3; bases outside the gene matches: 5. The CDR3 contains 14 residues. The CDR3 DNA sequence: TGTGCCAGCTCACCCAACCGGGACAGCTACGAGCAGTACTTC. Residues: CASSPNRDSYEQYF.

J is TRBJ2-3 and V is TRBV27; 7 positions agree with TRBD1. The CDR3 runs 15 residues. CDR1 is MNHEY, CDR2 SMNVEV, per germline (reference sequence). Losses at the gene ends were 5 bases for V and 1 base for J; bases not matched to a gene: 6. The DNA of the CDR3 is TGTGCCAGCAGTAAACGACAGGGCGGCACAGATACGCAGTATTTT. This encodes CASSKRQGGTDTQYF.

This sequence joins TRBV7-9 and TRBJ2-2; 8 positions match TRBD2. CDR1 and CDR2 (germline): SEHNR, FQNEAQ (reference sequence). The trim removed 5 bases at V and 7 bases at J, leaving 18 bases unmatched. This CDR3 comprises 18 residues. CDR3 sequence reads: CASSKIPLGLEFSGELFF. DNA of the CDR3: TGTGCCAGCAGCAAGATACCACTGGGACTAGAATTCAGCGGGGAGCTGTTTTTT. Full variable domain (outside the CDR3, taken from reference TRBV7-9 and TRBJ2-2): DTGVSQNPRHKITKRGQNVTFRCDPISEHNRLYWYRQTLGQGPEFLTYFQNEAQLEKSRLLSDRFSAERPKGSFSTLEIQRTEQGDSAMYLCASSKIPLGLEFSGELFFGEGSRLTVL.

The chain carries TRBV19 and TRBJ1-2, with TRBD1 matching 9 bases. Looked up from germline, CDR1 is LNHDA and CDR2 is SQIVND (reference sequence). The CDR3 is 15 residues long. Trimming cost V 6 bases and J 4 bases; bases outside gene matches: 9. The CDR3 reads CASRSPNRGPYGYTF. In DNA form, the CDR3 reads TGTGCCAGTAGATCCCCTAACAGGGGGCCCTATGGCTACACCTTC.

The chain has TRBV6-6 and TRBJ1-1; maybe TRBD1 (6 bases). The V end lost 5 bases, the J end lost 4 bases, and 29 bases lay between the germline ends. This CDR3 has 19 residues. CDR1 is MNHNY, CDR2 SVGAGI, per germline (reference sequence). This chain's CDR3 is CASSPIQGRVGKGGTEAFF. CDR3 nucleotides: TGTGCCAGCAGTCCTATTCAGGGGAGGGTCGGGAAAGGAGGCACTGAAGCTTTCTTT.

This chain links TRBV3-1 (or the pseudogene TRBV3-2) with TRBJ2-3, with 7 nucleotides matching TRBD1. The V gene end was trimmed by 4 bases and the J gene end by 2 bases; junction bases not matched to a gene: 6. This CDR3 has 15 residues. Germline CDR1 and CDR2: LGHDT and YNNKEL (reference sequence). The CDR3 loop is CASSPTGRATDTQYF. The CDR3 region has the DNA TGTGCCAGCAGCCCGACAGGGCGCGCCACAGATACGCAGTATTTT.

The chain links TRBV28 to TRBJ2-7; D gene unclear. The germline V gene encodes CDR1 MDHEN and CDR2 SYDVKM. Trimming pared 3 bases from V and 4 bases from J, leaving 22 bases between. The CDR3 contains 17 residues. CDR3 sequence reads: CASSFNPRKPSEYEQYF. The CDR3 DNA is TGTGCCAGCAGTTTTAATCCCCGGAAACCCTCGGAGTACGAGCAGTACTTC.

This sequence joins TRBV29-1 and TRBJ2-3; possible D gene TRBD2, 6 bases. V lost 2 bases and J lost 6, with 21 bases in between. Germline CDR1 reads SQVTM; CDR2 reads ANQGSEA. The CDR3 totals 16 residues. The CDR3 reads CSVEQIGTFEGDTQYF. CDR3 sequence (DNA): TGCAGCGTTGAACAGATCGGGACTTTCGAGGGGGATACGCAGTATTTT.

The CDR3 protein is CASSLGGLSSYEQYF. In nucleotides, the CDR3 is TGTGCCAGCAGTTTAGGTGGGCTTAGCTCCTACGAGCAGTACTTC. This chain connects TRBV27 to TRBJ2-7; D remains unclear. CDR3 size: 15 residues. V dropped 2 bases and J dropped 0 bases, with 11 bases sitting between them. The germline CDR1 and CDR2 sequences are MNHEY and SMNVEV (reference sequence).

The J gene is TRBJ2-1, the V gene TRBV7-9, with 11 bases fitting TRBD2. V lost 1 base to trimming and J lost 8 bases; unmatched junction nucleotides: 4. This CDR3 spans 15 amino acids. The V gene's germline CDR1 is SEHNR and CDR2 FQNEAQ (reference sequence). CDR3 in DNA: TGTGCCAGCAGCTTAGGAGCTAGCGGGAGGTATGAGCAGTTCTTC. Translating gives CASSLGASGRYEQFF.

V and J are TRBV2 and TRBJ2-7; 8 bases fit TRBD1. Germline values: CDR1 SNHLY, CDR2 FYNNEI. The CDR3 sequence is 18 residues long. V trimming: 3 bases; J trimming: 3 bases; junction bases outside the gene matches: 16. CDR3 nucleotides: TGTGCCAGCAGTGAGAGGACAGGGTACCCTTCCTTCCTCTACGAGCAGTACTTC. Amino acids: CASSERTGYPSFLYEQYF.

V is TRBV5-1 and J is TRBJ2-7; 7 bases line up with TRBD1. The junction had 6 bases not matched to a gene; V was cut back by 4 bases and J by 2 bases. Germline V gives CDR1 SGHRS, CDR2 YFSETQ. CDR3 size: 14 residues. The chain's CDR3 is CASSSGQAAYEQYF. CDR3 in DNA: TGCGCCAGCAGCAGCGGACAGGCGGCCTACGAGCAGTACTTC.

The chain recombines TRBV7-9 with TRBJ2-7; D is uncertain. Trimming removed 0 bases at V and 3 bases at J, with 9 bases between. Looked up from germline, CDR1 is SEHNR and CDR2 is FQNEAQ (reference sequence). This CDR3 comprises 14 residues. DNA for the CDR3: TGTGCCAGCAGCTTAGCGGGTTACAGCTACGAGCAGTACTTC. It codes for CASSLAGYSYEQYF. Variable domain in full (rest from reference TRBV7-9 and TRBJ2-7): DTGVSQNPRHKITKRGQNVTFRCDPISEHNRLYWYRQTLGQGPEFLTYFQNEAQLEKSRLLSDRFSAERPKGSFSTLEIQRTEQGDSAMYLCASSLAGYSYEQYFGPGTRLTVT.

The chain is built from TRBV30 and TRBJ1-5; no clear D gene. CDR1 and CDR2 (germline): GTSNPN, SVGIG (reference sequence). Trimming left V 1 base short and J 5 bases short, with 9 bases between. The CDR3 extends over 13 amino acids. CDR3 nucleotide sequence: TGTGCCTGGAGTGGATTTCAGGATCAGCCCCAGCATTTT. Its protein is CAWSGFQDQPQHF. Using reference TRBV30 and TRBJ1-5 for the parts outside the CDR3, the full variable domain is SQTIHQWPATLVQPVGSPLSLECTVEGTSNPNLYWYRQAAGRGLQLLFYSVGIGQISSEVPQNLSASRPQDRQFILSSKKLLLSDSGFYLCAWSGFQDQPQHFGDGTRLSIL.

The V and J genes are TRBV12-3 or TRBV12-4 and TRBJ2-3, with D possibly being TRBD2 (7 bases). The ends were cut back, 5 bases at V and 7 bases at J, with 13 bases in the middle. CDR3 length equals 13 residues. The CDR3 sequence: CASSMGGLNTQYF. Written as DNA, the CDR3 is TGTGCCAGCAGTATGGGGGGGCTGAATACGCAGTATTTT.

V gene TRBV19 combines with J gene TRBJ1-2; 9 bases map to TRBD1. The trim removed 6 bases at V and 6 bases at J, leaving 8 bases unmatched. The CDR3 extends over 14 amino acids. CDR1 LNHDA and CDR2 SQIVND come from the germline V gene (reference sequence). CDR3 nucleotide sequence: TGTGCCAGTAGCATCGGGACAGGGAGAGATGGCTACACCTTC. Residues: CASSIGTGRDGYTF.

V usage is TRBV7-8 and J usage is TRBJ2-1; 7 positions match TRBD2. V shed 4 bases and J 0 bases; nucleotides not matched to a gene: 3. The germline V gene encodes CDR1 SGHVS and CDR2 FQNEAQ. CDR3 size: 15 residues. The CDR3, as DNA: TGTGCCAGCAGCTGGGACTACCTCTCCTACAATGAGCAGTTCTTC. Residues: CASSWDYLSYNEQFF.

The rearrangement uses TRBV7-3 and TRBJ2-3, with D tentatively TRBD1 (6 bases). Per the germline V gene, CDR1 is SGHTA and CDR2 is FQGTGA. The CDR3 spans 15 residues. Trimming left V 5 bases short and J 2 bases short, with 14 bases between. In DNA, the CDR3 is TGTGCCAGCAGCCCGAGGACAGCAGTCACAGATACGCAGTATTTT. Translating it yields CASSPRTAVTDTQYF.

The chain employs TRBV10-2 and TRBJ2-7; 10 bases map to TRBD2. The CDR3 has 14 amino acids. From germline, CDR1 is WSHSY and CDR2 SAAADI. Germline trimming cut 6 bases from V and 5 bases from J; bases unmatched to any gene: 7. The CDR3 DNA reads as TGCGCCAGCAGGTCACTAGCGGGACTAAACGAGCAGTACTTC. Its protein product is CASRSLAGLNEQYF.

V and J are TRBV7-3 and TRBJ2-7; D is ambiguous. The ends were cut back, 4 bases at V and 2 bases at J, with 9 bases in the middle. This CDR3 has 13 amino acids. Germline CDR1 SGHTA, CDR2 FQGTGA. CDR3 in amino acids: CASSSSGAYEQYF. The CDR3 region has the DNA TGTGCCAGCAGCTCGTCGGGTGCCTACGAGCAGTACTTC.